The rows below give T cell receptor beta chains drawn from one sample of a study of Ad26.COV2.S vaccination and SARS-CoV-2 variants. Here immunoSEQ multiplex PCR was the method, and the copy in TCRdb shows in-frame clones only, minus some. This table holds 350,000 to 400,000 clones, approximately 90% found once. The sequencing used peripheral blood, collected in a trial of Ad26.COV2.S vaccine versus placebo. These receptors all stem from a person between 18 and 65 years old who received the Ad26.COV2.S COVID-19 vaccine or a placebo. Each CDR3 is given with its conserved first and last residue. D genes are given only for firm matches. A row's size may be missing; if present it is once, few, many or a size class.

v_gene,abundance,j_gene,d_gene,CDR3aa,CDR3nt
TRBV5-6,NA,TRBJ2-1,NA,CASSLTQGARAYNEQFF,TGTGCCAGCAGCTTGACCCAAGGAGCGCGAGCATACAATGAGCAGTTCTTC
TRBV28,NA,TRBJ1-1,NA,CASSLWRGYTEAFF,TGTGCCAGCAGTTTATGGAGGGGCTACACTGAAGCTTTCTTT
TRBV3-1/TRBV3-2,NA,TRBJ2-3,NA,CASSQDPPLALRDTQYF,TGTGCCAGCAGCCAAGATCCCCCACTAGCCCTAAGAGATACGCAGTATTTT
TRBV15,NA,TRBJ2-7,NA,CATSREKSAYEQYF,TGTGCCACCAGCAGAGAGAAGAGTGCCTACGAGCAGTACTTC
TRBV4-1,NA,TRBJ1-4,NA,CASSRDEELFF,TGCGCCAGCAGCCGCGATGAGGAACTGTTTTTT
TRBV7-2,NA,TRBJ2-3,NA,CASSFSTDTQYF,TGTGCCAGCAGCTTCAGCACAGATACGCAGTATTTT
TRBV28,once,TRBJ1-5,TRBD1,CASSFPGQISNQPQHF,TGTGCCAGCAGTTTCCCGGGACAGATTAGCAATCAGCCCCAGCATTTT
TRBV5-1,few,TRBJ2-7,TRBD2,CASSRLAGEGEQYF,TGCGCCAGCAGCCGACTAGCGGGAGAAGGCGAGCAGTACTTC
TRBV6-5,NA,TRBJ2-2,NA,CASRRNTGELFF,TGTGCCAGCAGACGGAACACCGGGGAGCTGTTTTTT
TRBV10-3,NA,TRBJ1-5,NA,CAISESSRGYQPQHF,TGTGCCATCAGTGAGTCGAGTAGGGGTTACCAGCCCCAGCATTTT
TRBV4-1,few,TRBJ2-2,NA,CASSQDPTGLTGELFF,TGCGCCAGCAGCCAAGATCCTACAGGGTTGACCGGGGAGCTGTTTTTT
TRBV15,NA,TRBJ1-2,NA,CATSRDQTALRGYTF,TGTGCCACCAGCAGAGACCAGACAGCGCTTCGTGGCTACACCTTC
TRBV5-1,NA,TRBJ1-5,NA,CASSFGSNQPQHF,TGCGCCAGCAGCTTTGGAAGCAATCAGCCCCAGCATTTT
TRBV11-2,few,TRBJ2-7,NA,CASSSPSRTYEQYF,TGTGCCAGCAGCTCCCCGTCCCGGACCTACGAGCAGTACTTC
TRBV4-1,NA,TRBJ2-1,TRBD2,CASSLAGGSSYNEQFF,TGCGCCAGCAGTCTAGCGGGCGGAAGCTCCTACAATGAGCAGTTCTTC
TRBV28,NA,TRBJ1-3,NA,CASSPRTVSGNTIYF,TGTGCCAGCAGTCCCCGGACAGTCTCTGGAAACACCATATATTTT
TRBV7-6,NA,TRBJ2-1,TRBD2,CASSLTPGLAGGHNEQFF,TGTGCCAGCAGCTTAACTCCTGGTTTAGCGGGAGGGCATAATGAGCAGTTCTTC
TRBV28,NA,TRBJ2-7,TRBD2,CASSFRTSGRYEQYF,TGTGCCAGCAGTTTCCGGACTAGCGGGAGGTACGAGCAGTACTTC
TRBV4-1,NA,TRBJ2-7,NA,CASSQERDLEQYF,TGCGCCAGCAGCCAAGAGCGGGATCTCGAGCAGTACTTC
TRBV7-9,NA,TRBJ2-3,NA,CASSRRNVPEDTQYF,TGTGCCAGCAGCCGCCGTAATGTCCCCGAGGATACGCAGTATTTT
TRBV7-9,NA,TRBJ2-7,TRBD1,CASSPRWRDRASYEQYF,TGTGCCAGCAGCCCACGCTGGCGGGACAGGGCATCCTACGAGCAGTACTTC
TRBV7-3,NA,TRBJ1-1,NA,CASSSQVNTEAFF,TGTGCCAGCAGCTCGCAGGTGAACACTGAAGCTTTCTTT
TRBV11-2,NA,TRBJ2-5,NA,CASSLAERTETQYF,TGTGCCAGCAGCTTAGCAGAGCGCACAGAGACCCAGTACTTC
TRBV13,once,TRBJ1-1,TRBD1,CASSVRQGRSAEAFF,TGTGCCAGCAGCGTAAGACAGGGGAGGTCGGCTGAAGCTTTCTTT
TRBV3-1/TRBV3-2,NA,TRBJ2-5,NA,CASSSPRLEQETQYF,TGTGCCAGCAGCTCCCCGAGGCTAGAACAAGAGACCCAGTACTTC
TRBV24-1,NA,TRBJ2-1,NA,CATSDLGAGRNNEQFF,TGTGCCACCAGTGATTTGGGGGCAGGCCGAAACAATGAGCAGTTCTTC
TRBV7-9,NA,TRBJ2-1,NA,CASSLAGSSYNEQFF,TGTGCCAGCAGCTTAGCGGGAAGCTCCTACAATGAGCAGTTCTTC
TRBV2,NA,TRBJ1-4,TRBD1,CASSEAQGGVEKLFF,TGTGCCAGCAGTGAAGCACAGGGGGGGGTTGAAAAACTGTTTTTT
TRBV5-1,NA,TRBJ1-2,TRBD1,CASSRNKDRDGYTF,TGCGCCAGCAGCCGTAATAAAGACAGGGACGGCTACACCTTC
TRBV11-2,few,TRBJ1-1,NA,CASSLVRNTEAFF,TGTGCCAGCAGCTTAGTACGGAACACTGAAGCTTTCTTT
TRBV5-1,NA,TRBJ2-1,TRBD2,CASSLGRRGSYNEQFF,TGCGCCAGCAGCTTGGGGCGGCGGGGGTCCTACAATGAGCAGTTCTTC
TRBV6-1,few,TRBJ1-5,TRBD1,CASSEWTGGTQPQHF,TGTGCCAGCAGTGAATGGACAGGGGGGACTCAGCCCCAGCATTTT
TRBV12-3/TRBV12-4,NA,TRBJ1-2,NA,CASSTPPSHGYTF,TGTGCCAGCAGCACTCCGCCCTCTCATGGCTACACCTTC
TRBV4-3,once,TRBJ2-2,NA,CASSQEEGHNLSNTGELFF,TGCGCCAGCAGCCAAGAAGAGGGACACAACCTGTCCAACACCGGGGAGCTGTTTTTT
TRBV5-1,NA,TRBJ2-7,NA,CASSSRGEPYEQYF,TGCGCCAGCAGCTCTAGGGGGGAACCCTACGAGCAGTACTTC
TRBV28,NA,TRBJ2-3,NA,CASQMSDTQYF,TGTGCCAGTCAAATGTCAGATACGCAGTATTTT
TRBV18,once,TRBJ2-1,NA,CASSPPGGNYNEQFF,TGTGCCAGCTCACCACCAGGCGGGAACTACAATGAGCAGTTCTTC
TRBV9,NA,TRBJ2-7,TRBD2,CASSVSGLDSYEQYF,TGTGCCAGCAGCGTTTCAGGACTAGATTCCTACGAGCAGTACTTC
TRBV2,NA,TRBJ2-7,TRBD2,CASSEARGLADSYEQYF,TGTGCCAGCAGTGAAGCTCGAGGGCTAGCGGATTCCTACGAGCAGTACTTC
TRBV4-1,NA,TRBJ2-7,NA,CASSQEDRRGGYEQYF,TGCGCCAGCAGCCAAGAAGATAGGAGGGGGGGCTACGAGCAGTACTTC
TRBV5-4,NA,TRBJ2-2,NA,CASSTTAVGNTGELFF,TGTGCCAGCAGTACGACAGCCGTCGGGAACACCGGGGAGCTGTTTTTT